This passage covers 10 T cell receptor beta chains from one sample sequenced in a study of blood T cell repertoires in COVID-19. Clones were sequenced by immunoSEQ multiplex PCR, and TCRdb holds only the in-frame ones, with some missing. The sample includes under 200,000 clones, more than 65% seen only once; the top ten take roughly 8%. Source material: peripheral blood. These receptors originate from a woman aged 60 to 75 with COVID-19, enrolled during active disease.

This clone was counted only a few times. The J gene is TRBJ2-7, the V gene TRBV6-6; 10 bases map to TRBD1. This CDR3 is 14 amino acids long. With V trimmed by 8 bases and J by 0 bases, 4 bases remained unmatched. The germline V gene has CDR1 MNHNY and CDR2 SVGAGI (reference sequence). In DNA form, the CDR3 reads TGTGCCAGCTCTCGGACAGGGGGCTCCTACGAGCAGTACTTC. As protein: CASSRTGGSYEQYF.

In its sample, this clone was seen a few times. CDR3 sequence: CASSPRLAREGNEQFF. As DNA, the CDR3 is TGTGCCAGCAGCCCCCGCTTAGCGCGGGAGGGGAATGAGCAGTTCTTC. V and J are TRBV4-2 and TRBJ2-1; 9 bases line up with TRBD2. CDR1 and CDR2 from the germline V gene are LGHNA and YNFKEQ. This CDR3 is built from 16 residues. The J segment lost 7 bases and the V segment lost 4 bases, leaving 11 bases of the junction unmatched.

The chain uses TRBV7-6 and TRBJ2-2, with 13 bases aligning to TRBD2. Per the germline V gene, CDR1 is SGHVS and CDR2 is FNYEAQ. This CDR3 has 19 residues. The trim removed 5 bases at V and 4 bases at J, leaving 13 bases unmatched. This chain's CDR3 is CASSGPGTSGMRSTGELFF. The CDR3 region has the DNA TGTGCCAGCAGCGGACCCGGGACTAGCGGGATGAGGTCCACCGGGGAGCTGTTTTTT.

A remark on this clone: Its ends do not fully match the called genes, so a read error is possible. The chain employs TRBV12-3 or TRBV12-4 and TRBJ2-7, with TRBD2 as a possible D gene (6 bases). CDR3 length: 12 amino acids. The CDR3 bases are TGTGCCAGCAGTTTCAGCGGGCGCACGCCTCTCTTC. As protein: CASSFSGRTPLF.

The rearrangement links TRBV15 to TRBJ1-2; D possibly corresponds to TRBD1 (5 bases). V was pared by 2 bases and J by 7 bases, with 14 bases between. Germline-derived CDR1 and CDR2 are LNHNV and YYDKDF (reference sequence). The CDR3 is 14 residues long. The CDR3 loop reads CATSRPRGVGGYTF. CDR3 bases: TGTGCCACCAGCAGACCCCGGGGGGTAGGTGGCTACACCTTC. The full variable domain, in which reference TRBV15 and TRBJ1-2 provide the parts outside the CDR3, is DAMVIQNPRYQVTQFGKPVTLSCSQTLNHNVMYWYQQKSSQAPKLLFHYYDKDFNNEADTPDNFQSRRPNTSFCFLDIRSPGLGDTAMYLCATSRPRGVGGYTFGSGTRLTVV.

V and J are TRBV11-3 and TRBJ2-3; tentatively, D is TRBD2 (5 bases). With 2 bases removed from V and 4 bases from J, the gap between germline ends came to 13 bases. The CDR3 has 15 residues. CDR1 SGHNT and CDR2 YENEEA come from the germline V gene. The CDR3 loop is CASSLRGPAADTQYF. In nucleotides, the CDR3 is TGTGCCAGCAGCTTACGGGGTCCCGCCGCAGATACGCAGTATTTT.

A single count supports this clone. This chain uses TRBV9 with TRBJ2-5, with TRBD2 matching 7 bases. CDR1 and CDR2 (germline): SGDLS, YYNGEE. This CDR3 comprises 15 residues. J gave up 2 bases and V 0 bases, and 4 bases lay outside the gene matches. The CDR3 region is CASSVATGGQETQYF. The CDR3 DNA follows: TGTGCCAGCAGCGTAGCTACGGGGGGACAAGAGACCCAGTACTTC. Together with reference TRBV9 and TRBJ2-5, the CDR3 gives the full variable domain: DSGVTQTPKHLITATGQRVTLRCSPRSGDLSVYWYQQSLDQGLQFLIQYYNGEERAKGNILERFSAQQFPDLHSELNLSSLELGDSALYFCASSVATGGQETQYFGPGTRLLVL.

J is TRBJ2-5 and V is TRBV18; D perhaps matches TRBD1 (6 bases). In germline, CDR1 is KGHSH, CDR2 LQKENI. CDR3 length: 15 amino acids. V lost 1 base to trimming and J lost 4 bases, with 13 bases between them. This CDR3 reads CASSPQGRGAETQYF. The CDR3 DNA reads TGTGCCAGCTCACCACAGGGCAGGGGCGCAGAGACCCAGTACTTC.

This clone is medium-sized. A read error may account for a junction end that differs from germline. The rearrangement joins TRBV7-7 to TRBJ2-1; 10 bases are shared with TRBD2. This CDR3 is built from 19 residues. Germline assignment: CDR1 SSHAT and CDR2 FNYEAQ (reference sequence). The CDR3 loop reads CASSLVPWASGRKWGEQFF. In nucleotides, the CDR3 is TGTGCTAGCAGCTTAGTCCCGTGGGCTAGCGGGAGAAAATGGGGAGAGCAGTTCTTC.

This chain connects TRBV19 to TRBJ1-1; D unresolved. V was cut by 2 bases and J by 1 base, with 11 bases left in between. This CDR3 spans 15 amino acids. Germline V CDR1 and CDR2: LNHDA, SQIVND (reference sequence). The CDR3 reads CASSIRERGNTEAFF. CDR3 bases: TGTGCCAGTAGTATAAGGGAACGGGGGAACACTGAAGCTTTCTTT. Together with reference TRBV19 and TRBJ1-1, the CDR3 gives the full variable domain: DGGITQSPKYLFRKEGQNVTLSCEQNLNHDAMYWYRQDPGQGLRLIYYSQIVNDFQKGDIAEGYSVSREKKESFPLTVTSAQKNPTAFYLCASSIRERGNTEAFFGQGTRLTVV.